Sequencing of this TCR beta chain was carried out in a study of T cell changes during pregnancy in multiple sclerosis. Sequencing used immunoSEQ multiplex PCR; TCRdb keeps in-frame clones, though not all of them. The sample consists of 35,000 to 50,000 clones, more than 75% of them appearing once. Per the germline V gene, CDR1 is SEHNR and CDR2 is FQNEAQ (reference sequence). The CDR3 is 14 amino acids. Trimming at V came to 5 bases and at J to 6 bases, leaving 6 bases not matched to a gene. Input material: PBMCs (not recorded whether the cells were cultured). The genes are TRBV7-9 and TRBJ1-4, with TRBD1 identical over 7 bases. The TCR sequence derives from a female donor with multiple sclerosis, enrolled in a pregnancy study. The CDR3 DNA sequence: TGTGCCAGCAGCGCCAAACAGGGGCATGAAAAACTGTTTTTT. This codes for CASSAKQGHEKLFF. The full variable domain, completed using reference TRBV7-9 and TRBJ1-4, is DTGVSQNPRHKITKRGQNVTFRCDPISEHNRLYWYRQTLGQGPEFLTYFQNEAQLEKSRLLSDRFSAERPKGSFSTLEIQRTEQGDSAMYLCASSAKQGHEKLFFGSGTQLSVL.